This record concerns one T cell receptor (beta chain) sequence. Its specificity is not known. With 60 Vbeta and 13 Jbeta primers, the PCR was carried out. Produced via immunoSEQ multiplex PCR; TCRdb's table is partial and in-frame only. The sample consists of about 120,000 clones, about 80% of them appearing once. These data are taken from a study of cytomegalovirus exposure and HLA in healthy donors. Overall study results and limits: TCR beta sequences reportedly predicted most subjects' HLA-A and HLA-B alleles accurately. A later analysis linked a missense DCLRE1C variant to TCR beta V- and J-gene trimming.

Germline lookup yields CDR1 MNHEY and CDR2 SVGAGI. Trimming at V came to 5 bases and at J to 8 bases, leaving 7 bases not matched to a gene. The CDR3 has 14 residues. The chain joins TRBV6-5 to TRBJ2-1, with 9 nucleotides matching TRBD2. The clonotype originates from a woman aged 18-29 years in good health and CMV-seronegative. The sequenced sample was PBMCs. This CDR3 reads CASSVAGALYEQFF. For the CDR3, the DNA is TGTGCCAGCAGTGTAGCGGGGGCCTTATATGAGCAGTTCTTC.